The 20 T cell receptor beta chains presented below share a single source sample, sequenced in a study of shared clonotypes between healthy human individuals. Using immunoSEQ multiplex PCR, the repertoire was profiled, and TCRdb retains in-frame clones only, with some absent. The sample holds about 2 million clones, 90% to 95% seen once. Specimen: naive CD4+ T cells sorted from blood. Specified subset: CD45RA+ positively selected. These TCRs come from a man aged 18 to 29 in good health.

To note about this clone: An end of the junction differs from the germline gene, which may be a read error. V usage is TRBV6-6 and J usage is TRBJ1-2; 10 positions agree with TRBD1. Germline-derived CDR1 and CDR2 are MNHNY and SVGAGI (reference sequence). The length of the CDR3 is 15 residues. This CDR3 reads CASSDSTGGGYGYTF. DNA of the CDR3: TGTGCCAGCAGTGACTCGACAGGGGGCGGCTATGGCTACACCTTC.

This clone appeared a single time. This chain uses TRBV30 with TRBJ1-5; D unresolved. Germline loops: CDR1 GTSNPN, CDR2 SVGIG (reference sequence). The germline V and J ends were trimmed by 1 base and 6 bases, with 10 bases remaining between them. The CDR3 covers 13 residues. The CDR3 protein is CAWSDGGGQPQHF. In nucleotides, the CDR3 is TGTGCCTGGAGTGACGGTGGCGGTCAGCCCCAGCATTTT. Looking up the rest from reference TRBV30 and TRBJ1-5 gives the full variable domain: SQTIHQWPATLVQPVGSPLSLECTVEGTSNPNLYWYRQAAGRGLQLLFYSVGIGQISSEVPQNLSASRPQDRQFILSSKKLLLSDSGFYLCAWSDGGGQPQHFGDGTRLSIL.

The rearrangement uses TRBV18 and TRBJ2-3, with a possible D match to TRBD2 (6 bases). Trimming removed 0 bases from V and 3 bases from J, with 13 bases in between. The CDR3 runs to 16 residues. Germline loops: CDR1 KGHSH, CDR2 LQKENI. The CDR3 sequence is CASSPPGWEATDTQYF. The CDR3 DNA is TGTGCCAGCTCACCACCGGGATGGGAGGCAACAGATACGCAGTATTTT.

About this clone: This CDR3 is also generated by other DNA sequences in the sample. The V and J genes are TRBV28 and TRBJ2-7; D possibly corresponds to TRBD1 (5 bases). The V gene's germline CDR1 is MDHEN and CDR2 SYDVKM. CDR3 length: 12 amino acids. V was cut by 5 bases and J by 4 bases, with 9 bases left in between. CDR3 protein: CASSPQGYEQYF. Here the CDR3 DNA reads TGTGCCAGCAGTCCGCAGGGTTACGAGCAGTACTTC.

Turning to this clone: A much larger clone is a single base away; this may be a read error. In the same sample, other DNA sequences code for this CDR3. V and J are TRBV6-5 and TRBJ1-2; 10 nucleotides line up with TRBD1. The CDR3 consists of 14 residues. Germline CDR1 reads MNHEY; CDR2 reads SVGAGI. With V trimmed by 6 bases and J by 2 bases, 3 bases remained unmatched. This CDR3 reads CASSPGQGNYGYTF. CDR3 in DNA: TGTGCCAGCAGCCCGGGACAGGGGAACTATGGCTACACCTTC.

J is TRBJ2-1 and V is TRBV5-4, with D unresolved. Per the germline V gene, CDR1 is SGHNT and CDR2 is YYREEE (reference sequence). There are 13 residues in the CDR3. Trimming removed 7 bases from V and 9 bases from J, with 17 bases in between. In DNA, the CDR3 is TGTGCCAGCCTTAACACACGTACGGGTGAGCAGTTCTTC. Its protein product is CASLNTRTGEQFF.

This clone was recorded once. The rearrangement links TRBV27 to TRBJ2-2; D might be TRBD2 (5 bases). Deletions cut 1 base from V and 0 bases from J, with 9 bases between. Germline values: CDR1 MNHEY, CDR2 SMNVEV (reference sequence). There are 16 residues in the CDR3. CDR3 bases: TGTGCCAGCAGTTTATTTCGCGGGCCGAACACCGGGGAGCTGTTTTTT. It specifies CASSLFRGPNTGELFF.

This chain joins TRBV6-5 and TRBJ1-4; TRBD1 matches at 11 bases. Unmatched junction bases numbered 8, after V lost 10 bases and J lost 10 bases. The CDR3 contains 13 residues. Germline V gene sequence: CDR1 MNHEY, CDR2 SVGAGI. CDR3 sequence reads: CATHTGTGGKLFF. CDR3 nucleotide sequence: TGTGCCACCCACACCGGGACAGGGGGAAAACTGTTTTTT.

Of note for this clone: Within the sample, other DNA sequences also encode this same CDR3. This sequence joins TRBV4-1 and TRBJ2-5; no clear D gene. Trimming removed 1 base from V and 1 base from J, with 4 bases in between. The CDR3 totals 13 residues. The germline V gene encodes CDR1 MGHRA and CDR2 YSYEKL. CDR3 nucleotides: TGCGCCAGCAGCCAAGGACCCCAAGAGACCCAGTACTTC. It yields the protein CASSQGPQETQYF.

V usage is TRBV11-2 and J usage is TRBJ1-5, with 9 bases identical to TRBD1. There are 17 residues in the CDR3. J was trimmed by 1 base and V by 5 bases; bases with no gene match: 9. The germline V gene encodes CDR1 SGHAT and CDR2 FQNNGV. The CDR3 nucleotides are TGTGCCAGCAGCCCGGGTGCCGGGACAGGGAGCAATCAGCCCCAGCATTTT. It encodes CASSPGAGTGSNQPQHF.

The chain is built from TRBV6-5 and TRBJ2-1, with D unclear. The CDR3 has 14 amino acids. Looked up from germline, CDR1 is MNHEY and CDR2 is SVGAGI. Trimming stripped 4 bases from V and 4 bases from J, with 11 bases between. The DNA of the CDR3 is TGTGCCAGCAGTTCCCATCAGGAGTACAATGAGCAGTTCTTC. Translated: CASSSHQEYNEQFF.

The CDR3 DNA is TGTGCCAGCAGCCAAGGGTCAGCCTCTGGAAACACCATATATTTT. It translates to CASSQGSASGNTIYF. The chain is built from TRBV7-3 and TRBJ1-3, with D hard to call. Trimming left V 5 bases short and J 0 bases short, with 11 bases between. The CDR3 covers 15 residues. Germline V gene lookup returns CDR1 SGHTA and CDR2 FQGTGA.

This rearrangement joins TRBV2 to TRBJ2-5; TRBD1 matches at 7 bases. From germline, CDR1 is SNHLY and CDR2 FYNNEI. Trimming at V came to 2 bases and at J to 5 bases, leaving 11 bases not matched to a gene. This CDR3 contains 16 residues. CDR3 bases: TGTGCCAGCAGTGAATGGCGGCAGGGGGTAACTGAGACCCAGTACTTC. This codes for CASSEWRQGVTETQYF. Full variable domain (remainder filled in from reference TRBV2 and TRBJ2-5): EPEVTQTPSHQVTQMGQEVILRCVPISNHLYFYWYRQILGQKVEFLVSFYNNEISEKSEIFDDQFSVERPDGSNFTLKIRSTKLEDSAMYFCASSEWRQGVTETQYFGPGTRLLVL.

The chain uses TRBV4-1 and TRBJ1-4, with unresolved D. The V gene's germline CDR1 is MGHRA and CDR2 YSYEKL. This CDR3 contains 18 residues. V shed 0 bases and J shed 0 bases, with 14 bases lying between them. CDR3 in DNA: TGCGCCAGCAGCCAAGATCGGCAGGACCTTGCAACTAATGAAAAACTGTTTTTT. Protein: CASSQDRQDLATNEKLFF.

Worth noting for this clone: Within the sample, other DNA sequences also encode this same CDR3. CDR3 DNA sequence: TGTGCCAGCAGTTACTCCGGGGGCCTATCCTACGAGCAGTACTTC. Translation: CASSYSGGLSYEQYF. This chain joins TRBV6-5 and TRBJ2-7, with D possibly called TRBD1 or TRBD2 (6 bases each). In germline, CDR1 is MNHEY, CDR2 SVGAGI. The CDR3 spans 15 residues. V was trimmed by 0 bases and J by 1 base, leaving 10 bases between them.

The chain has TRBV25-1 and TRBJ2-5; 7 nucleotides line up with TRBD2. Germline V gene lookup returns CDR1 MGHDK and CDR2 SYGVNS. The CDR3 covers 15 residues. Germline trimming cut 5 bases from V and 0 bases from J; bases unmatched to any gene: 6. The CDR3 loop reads CASSPIRGDQETQYF. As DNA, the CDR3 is TGTGCCAGCAGTCCTATCCGGGGGGACCAAGAGACCCAGTACTTC.

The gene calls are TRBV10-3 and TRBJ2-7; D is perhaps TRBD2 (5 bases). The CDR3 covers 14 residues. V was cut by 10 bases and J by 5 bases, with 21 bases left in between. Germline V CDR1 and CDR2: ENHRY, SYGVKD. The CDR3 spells CATKTRGFSDEQYF. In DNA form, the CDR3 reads TGTGCCACCAAGACCCGGGGATTTTCCGACGAGCAGTACTTC.

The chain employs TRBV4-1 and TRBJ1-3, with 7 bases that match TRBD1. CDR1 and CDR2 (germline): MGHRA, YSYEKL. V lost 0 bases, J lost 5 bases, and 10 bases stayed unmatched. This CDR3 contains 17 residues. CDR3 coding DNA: TGCGCCAGCAGCCAAGATCGGGCAGGGGGTATTAGAAACACCATATATTTT. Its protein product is CASSQDRAGGIRNTIYF.

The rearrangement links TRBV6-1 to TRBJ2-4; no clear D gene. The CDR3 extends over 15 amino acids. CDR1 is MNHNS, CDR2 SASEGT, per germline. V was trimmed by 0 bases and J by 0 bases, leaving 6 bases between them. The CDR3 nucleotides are TGTGCCAGCAGTGAAGCAGGATTAGCCAAAAACATTCAGTACTTC. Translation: CASSEAGLAKNIQYF.

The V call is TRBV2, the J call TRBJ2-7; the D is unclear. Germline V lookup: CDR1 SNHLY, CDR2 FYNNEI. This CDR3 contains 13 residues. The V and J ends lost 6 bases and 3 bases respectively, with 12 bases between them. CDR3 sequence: CASRGFGFYEQYF. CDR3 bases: TGTGCCAGCAGGGGGTTCGGGTTCTACGAGCAGTACTTC.